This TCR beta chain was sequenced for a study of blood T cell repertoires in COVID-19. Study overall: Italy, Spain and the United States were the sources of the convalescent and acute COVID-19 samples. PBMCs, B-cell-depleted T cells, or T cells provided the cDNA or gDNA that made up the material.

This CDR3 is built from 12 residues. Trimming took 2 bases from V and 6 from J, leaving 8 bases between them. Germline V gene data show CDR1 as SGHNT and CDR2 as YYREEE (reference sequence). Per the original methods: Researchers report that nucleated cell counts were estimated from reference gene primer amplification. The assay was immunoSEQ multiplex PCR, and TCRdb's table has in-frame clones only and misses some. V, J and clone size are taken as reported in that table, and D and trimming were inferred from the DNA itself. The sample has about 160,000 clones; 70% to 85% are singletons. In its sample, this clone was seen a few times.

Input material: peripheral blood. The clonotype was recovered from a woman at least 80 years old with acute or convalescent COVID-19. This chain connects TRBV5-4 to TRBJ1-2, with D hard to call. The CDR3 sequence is CASSFGLNGYTF. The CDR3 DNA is TGTGCCAGCAGCTTCGGACTGAATGGCTACACCTTC.